A single sample gave rise to the 12 T cell receptor beta chains below, sequenced in a study of blood T cell repertoires in COVID-19. The data were produced by immunoSEQ multiplex PCR, yet TCRdb's version contains in-frame clones alone and is incomplete. The sample includes some 250,000 clones, approximately 83% of them seen just once. Sequencing was carried out using peripheral blood. Receptor source: a woman over 75 with acute or convalescent COVID-19.

A single count supports this clone. V usage is TRBV10-3 and J usage is TRBJ1-2; perhaps TRBD1 as D (6 bases). V lost 5 bases and J 2 bases, leaving 9 bases between the germline ends. The length of the CDR3 is 13 residues. The V gene's germline CDR1 is ENHRY and CDR2 SYGVKD. CDR3 coding DNA: TGTGCCATCAGTTCTGGACAGAACTATGGCTACACCTTC. Translating it yields CAISSGQNYGYTF.

The chain uses TRBV5-6 and TRBJ1-5; D may be TRBD1 (5 bases). Germline V CDR1 and CDR2: SGHDT, YYEEEE. CDR3 size: 16 residues. Trimming removed 2 bases from V and 2 bases from J, with 14 bases in between. The CDR3 loop reads CASSFLKGAGNQPQHF. CDR3 nucleotide sequence: TGTGCCAGCAGCTTCTTGAAAGGGGCTGGCAATCAGCCCCAGCATTTT. Filled out from reference TRBV5-6 and TRBJ1-5, the complete variable domain reads DAGVTQSPTHLIKTRGQQVTLRCSPKSGHDTVSWYQQALGQGPQFIFQYYEEEERQRGNFPDRFSGHQFPNYSSELNVNALLLGDSALYLCASSFLKGAGNQPQHFGDGTRLSIL.

V and J are TRBV5-4 and TRBJ1-6; tentative D call: TRBD1 (6 bases). The ends were cut back, 4 bases at V and 5 bases at J, with 16 bases in the middle. This CDR3 region has 16 residues. The germline V gene encodes CDR1 SGHNT and CDR2 YYREEE (reference sequence). The CDR3 bases are TGTGCCAGCAGCACCAAGAGCAGGGGCCATAATTCACCCCTCCACTTT. It codes for CASSTKSRGHNSPLHF.

This sequence joins TRBV10-1 and TRBJ2-1, with D possibly TRBD1 on 6 matching bases. CDR3 size: 17 residues. Trimming took 0 bases from V and 5 from J, leaving 17 bases between them. Germline CDR1 and CDR2: WNHNN and SYGVQD (reference sequence). CDR3 sequence (DNA): TGCGCCAGCAGTGAGTCCCTCCTGTTGAGGGGGAACAATGAGCAGTTCTTC. Protein sequence: CASSESLLLRGNNEQFF.

The rearrangement uses TRBV2 and TRBJ1-5, with TRBD1 identical over 9 bases. J was trimmed by 1 base and V by 6 bases; bases with no gene match: 1. CDR3 length: 14 amino acids. CDR1 and CDR2 from the germline V gene are SNHLY and FYNNEI. In DNA, the CDR3 is TGTGCCAGCAGGGGGACAGGGAGCAATCAGCCCCAGCATTTT. Protein sequence: CASRGTGSNQPQHF.

The CDR3 coding sequence is TGTGCCAGCAGCGGCGGAACAGGGGCCACTGAAGCTTTCTTT. The encoded protein is CASSGGTGATEAFF. The rearrangement joins TRBV9 to TRBJ1-1; TRBD1 aligns across 7 bases. The V and J ends lost 3 bases and 4 bases, in that order; junction bases with no gene match: 6. CDR1 and CDR2 from the germline V gene are SGDLS and YYNGEE. CDR3 length: 14 amino acids.

The rearrangement joins TRBV5-5 to TRBJ1-3; the D is unclear. The germline gives CDR1 SGHKS, CDR2 YYEKEE (reference sequence). CDR3 length equals 11 residues. V was pared by 1 base and J by 8 bases, with 4 bases between. The DNA for the CDR3 is TGTGCCAGCAGCTTGCGAGACACCATATATTTT. This codes for CASSLRDTIYF.

The chain uses TRBV6-2 or TRBV6-3 and TRBJ1-1; 11 nucleotides align to TRBD1. The trim removed 0 bases at V and 4 bases at J, leaving 1 base unmatched. This CDR3 contains 15 residues. The V gene's germline CDR1 is MNHEY and CDR2 SVGEGT. CDR3: CASSYSGTGGTEAFF. As DNA, the CDR3 is TGTGCCAGCAGTTACTCGGGGACAGGGGGCACTGAAGCTTTCTTT.

The rearrangement links TRBV25-1 to TRBJ1-1, with D perhaps TRBD1 (6 bases). Between the trimmed V and J ends, which lost 6 bases and 3 bases, there was a span of 17 bases. Germline lookup yields CDR1 MGHDK and CDR2 SYGVNS. CDR3 length equals 15 residues. The CDR3 DNA reads TGTGCCAGCAGCCCTATGGGGGCCTTAGACACTGAAGCTTTCTTT. Translation gives CASSPMGALDTEAFF.

The V gene is TRBV6-5, the J gene TRBJ1-2, with D maybe TRBD1 (5 bases). Trimming took off 10 bases at V and 6 bases at J, with 15 bases between the two ends. The CDR3 extends over 12 amino acids. The germline gives CDR1 MNHEY, CDR2 SVGAGI. The CDR3 sequence: CATRWGDHGYTF. The CDR3 DNA reads as TGTGCCACTAGGTGGGGGGATCATGGCTACACCTTC.

The rearrangement uses TRBV7-8 and TRBJ2-2; TRBD2 agrees at 7 bases. CDR1 is SGHVS and CDR2 is FQNEAQ in the germline V gene. Germline trimming cut 6 bases from V and 2 bases from J; bases unmatched to any gene: 6. The CDR3 consists of 15 residues. CDR3: CASSLAVTNTGELFF. DNA for the CDR3: TGTGCCAGCAGTCTAGCGGTGACAAACACCGGGGAGCTGTTTTTT.

The chain uses TRBV15 and TRBJ1-3; D remains unclear. The germline V gene has CDR1 LNHNV and CDR2 YYDKDF (reference sequence). V was clipped by 5 bases and J by 0 bases, with 8 bases between them. There are 14 residues in the CDR3. The CDR3 region is CATSSGISGNTIYF. The CDR3 region has the DNA TGTGCCACCAGCTCGGGGATCTCTGGAAACACCATATATTTT.